The 31 T cell receptor beta chains below were found in one sample sequenced in a study of T cells after yellow fever vaccination. One entry per CDR3 protein, called by TCRdb with MiXCR from the 5' RACE reads. Seen here are about 210,000 distinct CDR3 sequences, less than 3.5% observed once, and the top ten hold less than 3.5%. The specimen comprised CD4+ T cells sorted from PBMCs, sampled 10 days after the yellow fever booster vaccination. These receptors were obtained from a man in his late teens or twenties who received the YFV17D yellow fever vaccine.

This clonotype was picked up a small number of times. The chain combines TRBV30 with TRBJ2-5; no definite D call. V was clipped by 4 bases and J by 1 base, with 7 bases between them. Germline assignment: CDR1 GTSNPN and CDR2 SVGIG (reference sequence). The CDR3 contains 12 residues. Written as DNA, the CDR3 is TGTGCCTGGAATCGGGTCCAAGAGACCCAGTACTTC. This encodes CAWNRVQETQYF.

This clonotype turned up a few times. V and J are TRBV5-5 and TRBJ1-2; TRBD1 might be the D (6 bases). The CDR3 loop spans 15 amino acids. CDR1 is SGHKS and CDR2 is YYEKEE in the germline V gene (reference sequence). V lost 4 bases and J 2 bases, leaving 15 bases between the germline ends. The CDR3 DNA follows: TGTGCCAGCAGCGCCGGCGGGACATCCAACTATGGCTACACCTTC. This encodes CASSAGGTSNYGYTF.

This clonotype was observed at least ten times. This chain links TRBV5-1 with TRBJ2-5, with D perhaps TRBD1 (5 bases). V was clipped by 1 base and J by 1 base, with 14 bases between them. Germline lookup yields CDR1 SGHRS and CDR2 YFSETQ. CDR3 length: 16 residues. The CDR3 bases are TGCGCCAGCAGCTTGATTCCAGGGAACCCCCAAGAGACCCAGTACTTC. Amino acids: CASSLIPGNPQETQYF.

This clonotype has more than one count but fewer than ten. This chain joins TRBV7-2 and TRBJ1-5; D possibly corresponds to TRBD1 (5 bases). The germline gives CDR1 SGHTA, CDR2 FQGNSA. The V gene lost 2 bases and the J gene lost 4 bases, with 15 bases spanning the gap. This CDR3 has 16 residues. The CDR3 coding sequence is TGTGCCAGCAGCTTATTTGGGACGGAGTTGAATCAGCCCCAGCATTTT. Its protein product is CASSLFGTELNQPQHF.

This clonotype was counted many times. V usage is TRBV20-1 and J usage is TRBJ1-6; TRBD1 aligns across 10 bases. V lost 5 bases, J lost 8 bases, and 3 bases stayed unmatched. Germline V lookup: CDR1 DFQATT, CDR2 SNEGSKA (reference sequence). The CDR3 has 13 amino acids. The CDR3 nucleotides are TGCAGTGCTGGGACAGGGGAATATTCACCCCTCCACTTT. Protein sequence: CSAGTGEYSPLHF.

This clonotype was seen more than once but under ten times. V and J are TRBV7-3 and TRBJ2-3; D remains ambiguous. Trimming removed 6 bases at V and 1 base at J, with 11 bases between. The CDR3 has 14 residues. The V gene's germline CDR1 is SGHTA and CDR2 FQGTGA. CDR3: CASSPARGTDTQYF. In DNA, the CDR3 is TGTGCCAGCAGTCCCGCCCGAGGCACAGATACGCAGTATTTT.

This clonotype was found many times. V and J are TRBV12-3 or TRBV12-4 and TRBJ2-5; D remains ambiguous. V dropped 6 bases and J dropped 9 bases, with 11 bases sitting between them. CDR3 size: 11 residues. The CDR3 region is CASRLGGAQYF. The CDR3 DNA reads as TGTGCCAGCAGGTTGGGTGGGGCCCAGTACTTC.

This clonotype was counted between two and nine times. The chain uses TRBV19 and TRBJ1-4; D uncertain. Looked up from germline, CDR1 is LNHDA and CDR2 is SQIVND (reference sequence). The CDR3 contains 16 residues. Trimming cost V 5 bases and J 7 bases, with 20 bases left between them. The CDR3 DNA follows: TGTGCCAGTAGTCTTCACCCGATCCCTCGGGGTGAAAAACTGTTTTTT. Amino acids: CASSLHPIPRGEKLFF.

This clonotype has a count of ten or more. The gene calls are TRBV6-2 or TRBV6-3 and TRBJ2-3, with TRBD1 matching 9 bases. Looked up from germline, CDR1 is MNHEY and CDR2 is SVGEGT. The CDR3 contains 16 residues. The trim removed 6 bases at V and 0 bases at J, leaving 7 bases unmatched. In nucleotides, the CDR3 is TGTGCCAGCAGACCCCGGACAGGGGATAGCACAGATACGCAGTATTTT. It translates to CASRPRTGDSTDTQYF.

This clonotype showed up many times. This chain uses TRBV11-2 with TRBJ2-1; D may be TRBD1 or TRBD2 (5 bases each). CDR3 length equals 14 residues. Germline V gene data show CDR1 as SGHAT and CDR2 as FQNNGV. The germline V and J ends were trimmed by 5 bases and 6 bases, with 14 bases remaining between them. CDR3 amino acids: CASSAGPRANEQFF. The DNA for the CDR3 is TGTGCCAGCAGCGCGGGCCCCAGGGCCAATGAGCAGTTCTTC.

This clonotype was recorded at least ten times. The chain couples TRBV14 to TRBJ1-1; the match to TRBD1 covers 7 bases. J was trimmed by 4 bases and V by 3 bases; bases with no gene match: 5. There are 14 residues in the CDR3. The germline CDR1 and CDR2 sequences are SGHDN and FVKESK. The CDR3 reads CASSQFTGATEAFF. The CDR3 nucleotides are TGTGCCAGCAGCCAGTTTACAGGGGCCACTGAAGCTTTCTTT.

This clonotype was recorded many times. The chain combines TRBV7-2 with TRBJ2-2; D remains unclear. There are 14 residues in the CDR3. The V end lost 2 bases, the J end lost 3 bases, and 7 bases lay between the germline ends. Germline V CDR1 and CDR2: SGHTA, FQGNSA. CDR3 residues: CASSLSADTGELFF. CDR3 sequence (DNA): TGTGCCAGCAGCTTATCGGCGGACACCGGGGAGCTGTTTTTT.

This rearrangement joins TRBV5-1 to TRBJ2-1; 8 bases align to TRBD1. The CDR3 spans 13 residues. The germline V gene encodes CDR1 SGHRS and CDR2 YFSETQ. Germline trimming cut 4 bases from V and 10 bases from J; bases unmatched to any gene: 7. In nucleotides, the CDR3 is TGCGCCAGCAGCCACGGACAGGGAAGGGAGCAGTTCTTC. Translating it yields CASSHGQGREQFF.

This clonotype was recorded at least ten times. The rearrangement links TRBV30 to TRBJ2-5, with a weak D call TRBD2 (6 bases). The germline V gene encodes CDR1 GTSNPN and CDR2 SVGIG (reference sequence). Trimming cost V 2 bases and J 4 bases, with 11 bases left between them. The CDR3 spans 13 residues. The DNA for the CDR3 is TGTGCCTGGAGTTCCGGGAGCGGAGAGACCCAGTACTTC. Protein product: CAWSSGSGETQYF.

This sequence joins TRBV5-1 and TRBJ1-3, with D possibly matching TRBD1 (6 bases). The ends were cut back, 6 bases at V and 4 bases at J, with 11 bases in the middle. This CDR3 comprises 13 residues. Germline values: CDR1 SGHRS, CDR2 YFSETQ. The CDR3: CASKRDTGNTIYF. The CDR3 DNA is TGCGCCAGCAAACGGGACACCGGAAACACCATATATTTT.

The chain uses TRBV15 and TRBJ1-6; D is uncertain. The CDR3 has 11 residues. The germline V gene has CDR1 LNHNV and CDR2 YYDKDF (reference sequence). V lost 1 base, J lost 9 bases, and 1 base lay in between. CDR3 sequence reads: CATSRVSPLHF. For the CDR3, the DNA is TGTGCCACCAGCAGAGTTTCACCCCTCCACTTT.

This clonotype was recorded at least ten times. The CDR3 DNA sequence: TGCAGTGCTAGACGATCTAGCGGTCCGTACGAGCAGTACTTC. It is translated as CSARRSSGPYEQYF. The chain recombines TRBV20-1 with TRBJ2-7, with 7 bases that match TRBD2. Germline assignment: CDR1 DFQATT and CDR2 SNEGSKA (reference sequence). With 2 bases clipped from V and 4 bases from J, the junction kept 8 bases outside the gene matches. CDR3 size: 14 residues.

This clonotype was counted many times. This chain joins TRBV6-5 and TRBJ1-2, with TRBD1 as a possible D gene (6 bases). Germline V gene data show CDR1 as MNHEY and CDR2 as SVGAGI. Trimming removed 0 bases from V and 3 bases from J, with 14 bases in between. The CDR3 covers 16 residues. CDR3 sequence reads: CASSYSGRGPDYGYTF. Here the CDR3 DNA reads TGTGCCAGCAGTTACTCAGGCAGGGGCCCTGACTATGGCTACACCTTC.

This clonotype has at least ten counts. The rearrangement uses TRBV10-2 and TRBJ2-7, with 9 bases matching TRBD2. Per germline, CDR1 WSHSY and CDR2 SAAADI. V gave up 1 base and J gave up 3 bases; unmatched junction bases: 4. The CDR3 length is 15 residues. The CDR3 spells CASSELASGNYEQYF. CDR3 DNA: TGCGCCAGCAGTGAGTTGGCTAGCGGGAACTACGAGCAGTACTTC.

This clonotype was detected only a few times. This chain connects TRBV12-3 or TRBV12-4 to TRBJ1-1; D gene unclear. Trimming cost V 7 bases and J 0 bases, with 15 bases left between them. The CDR3 consists of 15 residues. The CDR3 DNA sequence: TGTGCCAGCATTCTCCAGGAGGGCTTGAACACTGAAGCTTTCTTT. Translating it yields CASILQEGLNTEAFF.

The table lists this clonotype with many counts. The V call is TRBV4-2, the J call TRBJ2-1, with 8 bases matching TRBD2. V shed 6 bases and J 6 bases; nucleotides not matched to a gene: 10. CDR1 LGHNA and CDR2 YNFKEQ come from the germline V gene. The CDR3 extends over 15 amino acids. The CDR3 sequence: CASRKERETSNEQFF. The CDR3, as DNA: TGTGCCAGCAGAAAAGAGCGGGAGACGAGCAATGAGCAGTTCTTC.

The table lists this clonotype with many counts. The rearrangement links TRBV5-1 to TRBJ2-2, with 12 nucleotides matching TRBD1. The CDR3 extends over 15 amino acids. V gave up 4 bases and J gave up 7 bases; unmatched junction bases: 5. Germline V lookup: CDR1 SGHRS, CDR2 YFSETQ. The CDR3 nucleotides read TGCGCCAGCAGCACCCGGGACAGGGGGCTCGGGGAGCTGTTTTTT. It codes for CASSTRDRGLGELFF.

This clonotype was recorded at least ten times. The chain couples TRBV12-3 or TRBV12-4 to TRBJ2-2; TRBD1 matches 8 bases. This CDR3 is built from 17 residues. After removal of 6 bases from V and 4 bases from J, the junction contained 13 bases not matched to a gene. For the CDR3, the DNA is TGTGCCAGCAGCCGCCCCCCACAGGGGGTGTCCACCGGGGAGCTGTTTTTT. It is translated as CASSRPPQGVSTGELFF.

In this sample, this clonotype turned up many times. The CDR3 coding sequence is TGTGCCAGCAGCCCCAGGGGCGAGCAGTACTTC. Translating it yields CASSPRGEQYF. V and J are TRBV7-2 and TRBJ2-7; maybe TRBD1 (6 bases). CDR1 and CDR2 (germline): SGHTA, FQGNSA. V was pared by 5 bases and J by 6 bases, with 8 bases between. This CDR3 spans 11 amino acids.

This clonotype was detected many times. This chain links TRBV6-6 with TRBJ1-6; weak D call: TRBD1 (6 bases). Trimming removed 2 bases at V and 13 bases at J, with 27 bases between. The germline CDR1 and CDR2 sequences are MNHNY and SVGAGI (reference sequence). This CDR3 is built from 18 residues. CDR3 in amino acids: CASSYPISHRASIPPLHF. The CDR3 DNA reads TGTGCCAGCAGTTACCCTATCAGCCACAGGGCCTCAATTCCCCCCCTCCACTTT.

This clonotype was seen only a few times. Written as DNA, the CDR3 is TGTGCCAGCAGCCAAGATCCATGGAATGAGCAGTTCTTC. This gives the protein CASSQDPWNEQFF. The rearrangement joins TRBV3-1 to TRBJ2-1; D uncertain. The CDR3 contains 13 residues. V was clipped by 0 bases and J by 7 bases, with 7 bases between them. Germline CDR1 is LGHDT and CDR2 is YNNKEL (reference sequence).

Many counts were recorded for this clonotype. The CDR3 reads CASTIDRNTEAFF. DNA for the CDR3: TGTGCCAGCACCATAGACAGGAACACTGAAGCTTTCTTT. The chain recombines TRBV21-1 with TRBJ1-1. TRBV21-1 constitutes a pseudogene. The length of the CDR3 is 13 residues.

This clonotype was counted many times. The chain joins TRBV9 to TRBJ1-2; the D is unclear. Trimming stripped 3 bases from V and 3 bases from J, with 12 bases between. The germline V gene has CDR1 SGDLS and CDR2 YYNGEE. This CDR3 contains 14 residues. The CDR3 region has the DNA TGTGCCAGCAGCGCATCTACATCTGACTATGGCTACACCTTC. Protein sequence: CASSASTSDYGYTF. The variable domain in full, with the rest retrieved from reference TRBV9 and TRBJ1-2, is DSGVTQTPKHLITATGQRVTLRCSPRSGDLSVYWYQQSLDQGLQFLIQYYNGEERAKGNILERFSAQQFPDLHSELNLSSLELGDSALYFCASSASTSDYGYTFGSGTRLTVV.

This clonotype was seen only a few times. The chain couples TRBV25-1 to TRBJ1-6, with a weak D call TRBD1 (5 bases). The CDR3 covers 14 residues. V was pared by 4 bases and J by 7 bases, with 11 bases between. Germline CDR1 reads MGHDK; CDR2 reads SYGVNS. In nucleotides, the CDR3 is TGTGCCAGCAGTGCCTCAGGGATGAATTCACCCCTCCACTTT. This encodes CASSASGMNSPLHF.

This clonotype was observed many times. V usage is TRBV5-1 and J usage is TRBJ1-1; D gene uncertain. CDR3 length: 13 amino acids. Trimming stripped 4 bases from V and 4 bases from J, with 11 bases between. Germline V gene data show CDR1 as SGHRS and CDR2 as YFSETQ. The CDR3 here is CASSLASGTEAFF. The CDR3 DNA reads TGCGCCAGCAGCCTCGCCTCAGGCACTGAAGCTTTCTTT.

This clonotype was counted only a few times. The rearrangement uses TRBV7-3 and TRBJ2-1; 9 bases agree with TRBD2. The trim removed 5 bases at V and 5 bases at J, leaving 13 bases unmatched. The germline gives CDR1 SGHTA, CDR2 FQGTGA. This CDR3 is built from 17 residues. DNA for the CDR3: TGTGCCAGCAGCCCGTTTAGAGGCGGGGGGGCTAACAATGAGCAGTTCTTC. The encoded protein is CASSPFRGGGANNEQFF.